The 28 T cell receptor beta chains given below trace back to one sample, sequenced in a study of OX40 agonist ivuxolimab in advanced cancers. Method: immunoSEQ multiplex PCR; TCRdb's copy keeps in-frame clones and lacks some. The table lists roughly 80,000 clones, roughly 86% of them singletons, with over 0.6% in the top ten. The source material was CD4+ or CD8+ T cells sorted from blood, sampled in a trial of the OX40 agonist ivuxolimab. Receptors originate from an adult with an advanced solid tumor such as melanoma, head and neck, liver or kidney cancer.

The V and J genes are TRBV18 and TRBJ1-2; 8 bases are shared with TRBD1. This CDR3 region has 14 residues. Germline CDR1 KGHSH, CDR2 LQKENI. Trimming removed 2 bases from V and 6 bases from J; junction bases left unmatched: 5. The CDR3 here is CASSPSQGADGYTF. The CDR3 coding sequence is TGTGCCAGCTCACCATCTCAGGGGGCGGATGGCTACACCTTC.

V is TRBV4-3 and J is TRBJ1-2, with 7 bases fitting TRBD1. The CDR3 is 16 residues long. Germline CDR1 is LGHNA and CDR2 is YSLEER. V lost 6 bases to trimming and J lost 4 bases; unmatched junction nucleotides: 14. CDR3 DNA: TGCGCCAGCAGGATTACCTTGACAGGGAGTTCCTATGGCTACACCTTC. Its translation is CASRITLTGSSYGYTF.

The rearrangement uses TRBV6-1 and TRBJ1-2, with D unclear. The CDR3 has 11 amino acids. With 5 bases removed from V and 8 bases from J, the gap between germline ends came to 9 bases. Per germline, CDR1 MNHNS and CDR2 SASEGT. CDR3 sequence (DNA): TGTGCCAGCAGTATAATGGGAGGCTACACCTTC. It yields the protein CASSIMGGYTF.

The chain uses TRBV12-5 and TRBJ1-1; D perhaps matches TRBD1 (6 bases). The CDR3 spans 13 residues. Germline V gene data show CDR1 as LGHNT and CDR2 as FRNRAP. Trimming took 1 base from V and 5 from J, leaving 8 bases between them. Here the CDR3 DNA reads TGTGCTAGTGGTTTGGAGGGGGGGACTGAAGCTTTCTTT. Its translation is CASGLEGGTEAFF.

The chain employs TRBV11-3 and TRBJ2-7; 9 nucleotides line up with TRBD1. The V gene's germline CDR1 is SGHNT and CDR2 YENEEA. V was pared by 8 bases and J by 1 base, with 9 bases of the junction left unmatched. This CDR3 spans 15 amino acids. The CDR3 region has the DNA TGTGCCAGCTCAACCGGACAGGGGTCGTCCTACGAGCAGTACTTC. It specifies CASSTGQGSSYEQYF.

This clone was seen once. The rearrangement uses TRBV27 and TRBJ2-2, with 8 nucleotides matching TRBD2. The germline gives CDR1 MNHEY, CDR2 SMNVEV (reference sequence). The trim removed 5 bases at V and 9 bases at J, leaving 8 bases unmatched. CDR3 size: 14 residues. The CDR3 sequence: CASSVQRGGWELFF. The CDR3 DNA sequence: TGTGCCAGCAGTGTCCAACGGGGGGGTTGGGAGCTGTTTTTT.

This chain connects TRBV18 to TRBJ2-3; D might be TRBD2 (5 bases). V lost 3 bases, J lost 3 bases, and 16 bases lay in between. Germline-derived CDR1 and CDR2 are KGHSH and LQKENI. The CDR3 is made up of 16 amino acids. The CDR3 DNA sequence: TGTGCCAGCTCACCGAGTCTAGCATCGAAGACAGATACGCAGTATTTT. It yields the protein CASSPSLASKTDTQYF.

The CDR3 coding sequence is TGTGCCAGCAGCCCGAGACAAGCCTCTGGAAACACCATATATTTT. The encoded protein is CASSPRQASGNTIYF. This sequence joins TRBV11-2 and TRBJ1-3; D gene uncertain. V was trimmed by 5 bases and J by 0 bases, leaving 11 bases between them. Germline CDR1 reads SGHAT; CDR2 reads FQNNGV. The CDR3 has 15 residues.

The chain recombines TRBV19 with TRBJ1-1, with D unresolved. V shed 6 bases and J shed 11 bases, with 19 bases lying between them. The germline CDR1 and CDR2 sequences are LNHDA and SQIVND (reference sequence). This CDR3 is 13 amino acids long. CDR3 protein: CASSNPGGSVAFF. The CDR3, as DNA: TGTGCCAGTAGCAACCCCGGAGGGTCAGTTGCTTTCTTT.

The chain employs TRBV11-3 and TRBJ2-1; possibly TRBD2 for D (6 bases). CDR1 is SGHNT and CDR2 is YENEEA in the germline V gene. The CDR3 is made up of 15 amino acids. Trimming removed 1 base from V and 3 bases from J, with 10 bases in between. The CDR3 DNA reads TGTGCCAGCAGCTTAGTGGGGGGAAGCTACAATGAGCAGTTCTTC. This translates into CASSLVGGSYNEQFF.

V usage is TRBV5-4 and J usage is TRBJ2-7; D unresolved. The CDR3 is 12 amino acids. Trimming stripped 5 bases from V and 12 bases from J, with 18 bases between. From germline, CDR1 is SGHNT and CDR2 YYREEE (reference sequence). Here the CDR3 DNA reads TGTGCCAGCAGTCGGAGTACAACCAATTCGTACTTC. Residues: CASSRSTTNSYF.

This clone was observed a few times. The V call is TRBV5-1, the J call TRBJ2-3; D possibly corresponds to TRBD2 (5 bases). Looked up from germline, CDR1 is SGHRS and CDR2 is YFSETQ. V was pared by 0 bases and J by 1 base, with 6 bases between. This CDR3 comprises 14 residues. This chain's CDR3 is CASSLEEGTDTQYF. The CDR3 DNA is TGCGCCAGCAGCTTGGAGGAGGGCACAGATACGCAGTATTTT.

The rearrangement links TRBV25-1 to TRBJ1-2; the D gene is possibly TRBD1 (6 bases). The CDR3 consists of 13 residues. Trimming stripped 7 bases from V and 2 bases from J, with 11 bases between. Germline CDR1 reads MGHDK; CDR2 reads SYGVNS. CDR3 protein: CASTGQLNYGYTF. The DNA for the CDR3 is TGTGCCAGCACGGGACAACTAAACTATGGCTACACCTTC.

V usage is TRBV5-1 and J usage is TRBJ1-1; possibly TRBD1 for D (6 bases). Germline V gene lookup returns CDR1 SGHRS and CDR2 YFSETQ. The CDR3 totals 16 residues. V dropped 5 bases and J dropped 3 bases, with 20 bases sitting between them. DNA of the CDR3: TGCGCCAGCAGGTTCAGTGGGGGGCGTGGGGACACTGAAGCTTTCTTT. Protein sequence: CASRFSGGRGDTEAFF. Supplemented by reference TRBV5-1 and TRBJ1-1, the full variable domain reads KAGVTQTPRYLIKTRGQQVTLSCSPISGHRSVSWYQQTPGQGLQFLFEYFSETQRNKGNFPGRFSGRQFSNSRSEMNVSTLELGDSALYLCASRFSGGRGDTEAFFGQGTRLTVV.

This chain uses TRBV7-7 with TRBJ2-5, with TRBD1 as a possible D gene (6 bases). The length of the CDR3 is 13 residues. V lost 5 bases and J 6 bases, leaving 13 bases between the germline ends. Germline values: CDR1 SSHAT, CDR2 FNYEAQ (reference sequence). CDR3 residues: CASSHPGEKTQYF. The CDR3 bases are TGTGCCAGCAGCCATCCAGGGGAGAAGACCCAGTACTTC.

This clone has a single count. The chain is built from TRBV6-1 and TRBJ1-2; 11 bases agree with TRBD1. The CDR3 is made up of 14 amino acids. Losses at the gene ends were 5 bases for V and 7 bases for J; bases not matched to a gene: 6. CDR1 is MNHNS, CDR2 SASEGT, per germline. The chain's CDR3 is CASSWTGGTRGYTF. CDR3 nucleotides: TGTGCCAGCAGTTGGACAGGGGGCACACGTGGCTACACCTTC.

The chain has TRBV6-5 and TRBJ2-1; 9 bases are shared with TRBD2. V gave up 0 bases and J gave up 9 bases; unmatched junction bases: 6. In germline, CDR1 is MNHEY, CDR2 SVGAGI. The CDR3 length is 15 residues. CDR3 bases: TGTGCCAGCAGTTACTCGCGGCGGGAGGGCGCTGAGCAGTTCTTC. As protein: CASSYSRREGAEQFF.

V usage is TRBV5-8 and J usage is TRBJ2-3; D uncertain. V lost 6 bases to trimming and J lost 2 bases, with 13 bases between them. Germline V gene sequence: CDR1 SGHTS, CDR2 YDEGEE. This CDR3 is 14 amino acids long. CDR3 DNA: TGTGCCAGCAATAGGTACAGATTCACAGATACGCAGTATTTT. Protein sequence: CASNRYRFTDTQYF.

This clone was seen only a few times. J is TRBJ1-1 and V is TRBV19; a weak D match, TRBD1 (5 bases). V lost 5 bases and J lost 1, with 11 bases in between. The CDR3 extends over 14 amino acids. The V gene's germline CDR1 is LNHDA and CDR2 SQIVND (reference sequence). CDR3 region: CASSPRQPNTEAFF. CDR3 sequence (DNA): TGTGCCAGTAGTCCCAGACAGCCGAACACTGAAGCTTTCTTT.

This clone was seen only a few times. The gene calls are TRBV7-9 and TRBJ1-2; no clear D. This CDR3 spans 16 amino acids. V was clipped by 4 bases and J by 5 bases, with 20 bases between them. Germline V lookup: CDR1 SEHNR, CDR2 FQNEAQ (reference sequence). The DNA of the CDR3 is TGTGCCAGCAGCTCCTCTGACACCCGAGAGAGGTATGGCTACACCTTC. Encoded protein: CASSSSDTRERYGYTF.

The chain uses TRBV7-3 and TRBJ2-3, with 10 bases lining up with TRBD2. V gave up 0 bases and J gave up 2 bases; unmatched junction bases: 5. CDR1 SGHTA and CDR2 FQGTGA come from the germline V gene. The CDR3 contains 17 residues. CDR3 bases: TGTGCCAGCAGCTTAACGGGGACTAGCGAATACACAGATACGCAGTATTTT. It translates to CASSLTGTSEYTDTQYF.

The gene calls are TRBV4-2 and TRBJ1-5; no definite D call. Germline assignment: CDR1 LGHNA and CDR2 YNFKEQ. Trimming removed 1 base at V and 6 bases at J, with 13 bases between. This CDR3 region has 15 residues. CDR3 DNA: TGTGCCAGCAGCCAAGGGAGCCGGGCGGTTCAGCCCCAGCATTTT. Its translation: CASSQGSRAVQPQHF.

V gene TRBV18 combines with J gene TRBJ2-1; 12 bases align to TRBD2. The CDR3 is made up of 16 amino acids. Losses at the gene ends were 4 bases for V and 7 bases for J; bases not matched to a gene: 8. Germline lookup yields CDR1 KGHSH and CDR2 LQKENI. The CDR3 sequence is CASSRTSGTGRNEQFF. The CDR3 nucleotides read TGTGCCAGCTCACGGACTAGCGGGACAGGGCGGAATGAGCAGTTCTTC. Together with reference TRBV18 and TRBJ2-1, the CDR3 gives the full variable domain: NAGVMQNPRHLVRRRGQEARLRCSPMKGHSHVYWYRQLPEEGLKFMVYLQKENIIDESGMPKERFSAEFPKEGPSILRIQQVVRGDSAAYFCASSRTSGTGRNEQFFGPGTRLTVL.

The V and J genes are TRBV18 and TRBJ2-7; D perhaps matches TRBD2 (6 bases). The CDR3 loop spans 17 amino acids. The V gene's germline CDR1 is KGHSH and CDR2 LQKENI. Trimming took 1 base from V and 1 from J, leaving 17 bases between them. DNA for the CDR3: TGTGCCAGCTCACCACTTACCGACAGCGGGTATTCCTACGAGCAGTACTTC. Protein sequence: CASSPLTDSGYSYEQYF.

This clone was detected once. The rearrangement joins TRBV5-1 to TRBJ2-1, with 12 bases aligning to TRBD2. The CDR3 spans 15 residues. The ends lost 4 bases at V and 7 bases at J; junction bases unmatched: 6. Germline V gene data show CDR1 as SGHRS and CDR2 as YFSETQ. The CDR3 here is CASSELAGGGNEQFF. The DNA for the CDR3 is TGCGCCAGCAGCGAACTAGCGGGAGGCGGGAATGAGCAGTTCTTC.

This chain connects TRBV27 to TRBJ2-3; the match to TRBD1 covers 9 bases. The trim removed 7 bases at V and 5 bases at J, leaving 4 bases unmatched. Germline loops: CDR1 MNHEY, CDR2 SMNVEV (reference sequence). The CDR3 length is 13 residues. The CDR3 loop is CASTRTGVDTQYF. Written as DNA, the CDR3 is TGTGCCAGCACCCGGACAGGGGTAGATACGCAGTATTTT.

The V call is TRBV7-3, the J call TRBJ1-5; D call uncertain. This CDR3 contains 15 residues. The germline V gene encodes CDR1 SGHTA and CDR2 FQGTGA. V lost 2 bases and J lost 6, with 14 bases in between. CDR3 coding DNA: TGTGCCAGCAGCTTAGAGGTGGGGTCAGGTCAGCCCCAGCATTTT. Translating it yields CASSLEVGSGQPQHF.

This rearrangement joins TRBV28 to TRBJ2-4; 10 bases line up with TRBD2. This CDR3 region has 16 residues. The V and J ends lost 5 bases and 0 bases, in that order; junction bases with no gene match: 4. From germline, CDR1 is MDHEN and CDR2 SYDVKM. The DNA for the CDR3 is TGTGCCAGCAGTCAACTAGCGGGATTAGCCAAAAACATTCAGTACTTC. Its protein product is CASSQLAGLAKNIQYF. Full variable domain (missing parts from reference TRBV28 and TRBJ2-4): DVKVTQSSRYLVKRTGEKVFLECVQDMDHENMFWYRQDPGLGLRLIYFSYDVKMKEKGDIPEGYSVSREKKERFSLILESASTNQTSMYLCASSQLAGLAKNIQYFGAGTRLSVL.